This TCR beta chain was observed in a study of Ad26.COV2.S vaccination and SARS-CoV-2 variants. V was shortened by 5 bases and J by 8 bases, with 18 bases between the two germline ends. Germline CDR1 MNHEY, CDR2 SMNVEV (reference sequence). CDR3 size: 15 residues. The method was immunoSEQ multiplex PCR; TCRdb's version includes in-frame clones alone and lacks a portion of them. The sample comprises roughly 500,000 clones, about 91% of which are singletons, and 2.5% rests with the top ten. Study-wide findings and caveats: Non-spike TCR breadth was similar in vaccine and placebo recipients. The breadth of spike-specific CD8+ and CD4+ T cell responses after vaccination was reportedly substantial.

The treatment here: 15 to 20 received Ad26.COV2.S at low or high dose, single or two shots; about 5 received placebo; per-sample allocation not given. Collection of the samples took place on day 63 after the first injection of vaccine or placebo. Whoever gave the sample was an adult aged 18-55 years in Boston. A remark on this clone: Its matching antigen is unknown.

V and J are TRBV27 and TRBJ1-4; D perhaps matches TRBD1 (6 bases). The specimen was peripheral blood, collected in a trial of Ad26.COV2.S vaccine versus placebo. The TCR was taken from a person between 18 and 59 years old who received the Ad26.COV2.S COVID-19 vaccine or a placebo. The CDR3 loop reads CASSPDSARGEKLFF. The CDR3 DNA follows: TGTGCCAGCAGTCCAGACAGCGCCAGGGGAGAAAAACTGTTTTTT.